This T cell receptor beta chain was sequenced in a study of shared clonotypes between healthy human individuals. Study overall: Researchers assigned three CD4 naive, three CD4 memory, two CD8 naive and one CD8 memory plate to each donor.

The CDR3 is 14 residues long. With V trimmed by 3 bases and J by 1 base, 1 base remained unmatched. Germline values: CDR1 SGHVS, CDR2 FNYEAQ. Points on this clone: What it binds is not known.

The naive CD8 population came from CD45RO-negative cells selected for CCR7, without terminally differentiated effector memory CD45RA+ cells. The donor population consisted of healthy HIV-negative adults with no recent acute infections or vaccinations. Everyone who donated was a Caucasian adult who lived in Nashville, Tennessee. TCRdb keeps only in-frame clones here, not all; method: immunoSEQ multiplex PCR. The sample has nearly 2 million clones; 85% to 95% are singletons. Study-wide results and caveats: Few donors limited the genetic and exposure-history diversity represented.

Input material: naive CD8+ T cells sorted from blood. This clonotype was sampled from a man between 18 and 35 years old in good health. The chain combines TRBV7-6 with TRBJ1-1; 8 bases line up with TRBD1. CDR3 in DNA: TGTGCCAGCAGCTTTCAGGGGGCGAACACTGAAGCTTTCTTT. Its protein is CASSFQGANTEAFF.